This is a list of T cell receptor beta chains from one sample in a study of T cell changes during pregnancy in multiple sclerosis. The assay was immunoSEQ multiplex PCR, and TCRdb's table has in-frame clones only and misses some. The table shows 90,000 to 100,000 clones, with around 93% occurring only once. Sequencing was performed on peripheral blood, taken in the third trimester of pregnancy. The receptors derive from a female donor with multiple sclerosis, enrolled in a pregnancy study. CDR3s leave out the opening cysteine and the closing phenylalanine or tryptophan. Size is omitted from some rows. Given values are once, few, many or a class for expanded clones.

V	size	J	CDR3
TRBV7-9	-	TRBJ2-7	ASSLAGVGGPVGEQY
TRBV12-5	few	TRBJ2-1	ASGAPGTKNEQF
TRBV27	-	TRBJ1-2	ASSPYRVLPYGYT
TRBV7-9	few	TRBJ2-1	ASSLEGTSNEQF
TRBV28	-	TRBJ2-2	ASSDSRLAGNTGELF
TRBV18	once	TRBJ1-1	ASSAPQGNEAF
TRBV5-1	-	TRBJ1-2	ASSSGQGASYGYT
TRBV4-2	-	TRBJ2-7	ASSQRSGLAGAYEQY
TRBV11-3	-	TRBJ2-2	ASSFRSPGELF
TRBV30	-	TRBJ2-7	AWSGSGRDEQY
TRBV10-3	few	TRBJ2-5	AISAWTSRETQY
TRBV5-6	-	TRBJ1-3	ASSLSGGRTGNTIY
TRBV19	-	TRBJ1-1	ASQGYRRATEAF
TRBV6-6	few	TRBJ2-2	ASSIFGQGAGELF
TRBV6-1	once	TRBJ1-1	ASSPKTVNTEAF
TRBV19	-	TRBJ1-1	ASSIVGGATEAF
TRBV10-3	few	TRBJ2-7	AIRSGGVGSEQY
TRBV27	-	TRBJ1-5	ASRSGGAGQPQH
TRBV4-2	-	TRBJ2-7	ASSQDLSAGQTYEQY
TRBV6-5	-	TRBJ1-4	ASSYSPGNEKLF
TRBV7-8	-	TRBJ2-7	ASSLGLVSYEQY
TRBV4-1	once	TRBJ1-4	ASSQQDRGATNEKLF
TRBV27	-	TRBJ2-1	ASSLSNRRSSYNEQF
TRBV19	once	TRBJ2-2	ASSISGELF
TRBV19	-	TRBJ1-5	ASSIDDGGLNQPQH
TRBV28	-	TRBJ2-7	ASSPDRVLREQY
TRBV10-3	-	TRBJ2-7	AISDLGYEQY
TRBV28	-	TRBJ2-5	ASSLQGGGVKTQY
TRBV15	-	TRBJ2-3	ATSRASGTDTQY
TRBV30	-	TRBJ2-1	AWSSVDEQF
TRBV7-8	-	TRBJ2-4	ASSLAGTSGNPGAKNIQY
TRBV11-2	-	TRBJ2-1	ASSFAFTGGVDNEQF
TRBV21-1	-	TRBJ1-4	ASSVQGSTNEKLF
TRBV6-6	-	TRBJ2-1	ASSPLTRSSYNEQF
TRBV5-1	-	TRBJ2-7	ASSLGGNSYEQY
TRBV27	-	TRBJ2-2	ASSWTGGGTGELF
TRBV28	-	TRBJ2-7	ASSPRETHPYEQY
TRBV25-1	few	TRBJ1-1	ASTEEGGMNTEAF
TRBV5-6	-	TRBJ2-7	ASSREYEQY
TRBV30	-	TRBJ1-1	AWSVGRGDTEAF
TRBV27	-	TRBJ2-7	ASSLSAASSYEQY
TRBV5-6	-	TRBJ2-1	ASSLTGGLVNEQF
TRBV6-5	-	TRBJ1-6	ASSLVGRGSPLH
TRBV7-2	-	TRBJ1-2	ASSLVTATSNYGYT
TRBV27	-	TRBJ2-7	ASRQGYEQY
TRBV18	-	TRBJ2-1	ASSPLSGSVEGGEQF
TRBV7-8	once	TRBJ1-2	ASSLGGGIYGYT
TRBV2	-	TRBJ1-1	AVRTGTVTEAF
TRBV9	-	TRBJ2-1	ASSREGLAPNEQF
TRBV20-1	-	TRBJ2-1	STTGFNEQF
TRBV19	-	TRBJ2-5	ASRRRTGQETQY
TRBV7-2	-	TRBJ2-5	ASSGGGRETQY
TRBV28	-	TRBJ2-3	ASSLFPLAVDLDTQY
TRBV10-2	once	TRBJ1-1	ASSDRGITEAF